Listed below are T cell receptor beta chains from one sample, sequenced in a study of T-cell memory formation after mild COVID-19. TCRdb reanalysed the 5' RACE reads using MiXCR and keeps one entry per CDR3 protein. The repertoire has under 600,000 distinct CDR3 sequences, approximately 21% of them found once; the top ten carry roughly 9.1%. Sequenced material: PBMCs or a T cell subset sorted from them (not recorded which). Every receptor here comes from an adult woman who had mild COVID-19 (a few samples of this study predate the infection). Cell type and time point are not known. Both conserved end residues are part of each CDR3. The D gene is left open where the match is weak. A clone size is listed for some rows: how often the clone was seen (once, few, many), or a class if it is expanded.

V,J,D,size,CDR3,DNA
TRBV20-1,TRBJ1-2,NA,few,CSASTGARGGYTF,TGCAGTGCTAGTACGGGGGCGCGAGGTGGCTACACCTTC
TRBV5-1,TRBJ2-7,NA,few,CASSSDYTYEQYF,TGCGCCAGCAGCTCGGACTACACCTACGAGCAGTACTTC
TRBV4-3,TRBJ2-7,TRBD1,NA,CASSQRQGGPYEQYF,TGCGCCAGCAGCCAAAGACAGGGGGGACCCTACGAGCAGTACTTC
TRBV30,TRBJ2-1,NA,NA,CAWSVLGNEQFF,TGTGCCTGGAGTGTACTTGGGAATGAGCAGTTCTTC
TRBV7-9,TRBJ1-6,NA,NA,CASSFSGDSPLHF,TGTGCCAGCAGCTTTAGCGGCGATTCACCCCTCCACTTT
TRBV4-1,TRBJ2-5,TRBD2,few,CASSPWTSGEETQYF,TGCGCCAGCAGCCCCTGGACTAGCGGGGAAGAGACCCAGTACTTC
TRBV2,TRBJ2-7,NA,few,CASTLTSYEQYF,TGTGCCAGCACCCTGACTAGCTACGAGCAGTACTTC
TRBV14,TRBJ1-2,NA,few,CASSQEAAGYTF,TGTGCCAGCAGCCAAGAGGCCGCGGGCTACACCTTC
TRBV2,TRBJ1-5,TRBD1,NA,CASSRDRGYSNQPQHF,TGTGCCAGCAGTCGGGACAGGGGGTATAGCAATCAGCCCCAGCATTTT
TRBV5-5,TRBJ1-6,NA,NA,CASSPDTGDNSPLHF,TGTGCCAGCAGCCCGGATACAGGCGATAATTCACCCCTCCACTTT
TRBV7-3,TRBJ1-2,NA,NA,CASSSTGANGYTF,TGTGCCAGCAGTTCTACCGGGGCTAATGGCTACACCTTC
TRBV20-1,TRBJ2-1,NA,few,CSAPKGGRDNEQFF,TGCAGTGCCCCGAAGGGTGGCAGGGACAATGAGCAGTTCTTC
TRBV6-2/TRBV6-3,TRBJ2-2,TRBD1,few,CASSYGDRVPGELFF,TGTGCCAGCAGTTACGGGGACAGGGTCCCCGGGGAGCTGTTTTTT
TRBV9,TRBJ1-1,TRBD1,few,CASSVDLSGGNTEAFF,TGTGCCAGCAGCGTAGACTTATCAGGGGGGAACACTGAAGCTTTCTTT
TRBV27,TRBJ1-2,NA,few,CASSLLVSGPGYTF,TGTGCCAGCAGTTTATTGGTATCGGGGCCTGGCTACACCTTC
TRBV12-3/TRBV12-4,TRBJ2-5,NA,NA,CASSRAQLGETQYF,TGTGCCAGCAGTAGGGCCCAGCTAGGCGAGACCCAGTACTTC
TRBV20-1,TRBJ2-5,NA,NA,CSAPPEGETQYF,TGCAGTGCCCCCCCAGAGGGAGAGACCCAGTACTTC
TRBV12-3/TRBV12-4,TRBJ2-2,NA,few,CASTSYQGVGVRSTGELFF,TGTGCCAGCACTTCCTATCAGGGAGTGGGGGTACGGAGCACCGGGGAGCTGTTTTTT
TRBV18,TRBJ2-7,TRBD1,NA,CASSPPGTGPLSYEQYF,TGTGCCAGCTCACCCCCCGGGACAGGGCCGCTCTCCTACGAGCAGTACTTC
TRBV13,TRBJ2-7,NA,few,CASSLGSGVPTVEQYF,TGTGCCAGCAGCTTAGGGAGCGGAGTACCTACTGTCGAGCAGTACTTC
TRBV6-1,TRBJ2-5,NA,NA,CASLATGIQETQYF,TGTGCCAGCTTGGCGACAGGCATCCAAGAGACCCAGTACTTC
TRBV20-1,TRBJ2-5,NA,NA,CSASDSAKTQYF,TGCAGTGCTAGCGACTCGGCTAAGACCCAGTACTTC
TRBV9,TRBJ2-5,TRBD1,NA,CASSPGGRTTLETQYF,TGTGCCAGCAGCCCAGGGGGCCGCACTACCCTAGAGACCCAGTACTTC
TRBV12-3/TRBV12-4,TRBJ1-6,NA,NA,CASSLSASSYNSPLHF,TGTGCCAGCAGTTTATCAGCGAGCTCCTATAATTCACCCCTCCACTTT
TRBV11-1,TRBJ2-1,TRBD2,NA,CASGLYGRAAYNEQFF,TGTGCCAGCGGCCTATACGGGAGGGCCGCCTACAATGAGCAGTTCTTC
TRBV20-1,TRBJ1-5,NA,few,CSARPLQGTQPQHF,TGCAGTGCTAGACCCTTACAGGGTACACAGCCCCAGCATTTT
TRBV20-1,TRBJ2-3,NA,many,CSAPHTSTDTQYF,TGCAGTGCCCCTCATACTAGCACAGATACGCAGTATTTT
TRBV28,TRBJ2-1,NA,NA,CASSSAAFRGYEQFF,TGTGCCAGCAGTTCGGCCGCATTCAGGGGTTATGAGCAGTTCTTC
TRBV6-2/TRBV6-3,TRBJ2-5,TRBD2,NA,CASSNPRLASETQYF,TGTGCCAGCAGTAACCCTAGACTAGCGTCCGAGACCCAGTACTTC
TRBV7-9,TRBJ1-1,TRBD1,few,CASSLVAGRTGGQVEAFF,TGTGCCAGCAGCTTAGTCGCGGGAAGAACAGGGGGTCAGGTTGAAGCTTTCTTT
TRBV2,TRBJ1-1,NA,NA,CASSFAEPGEGTEAFF,TGTGCCAGCAGCTTCGCGGAGCCGGGGGAAGGCACTGAAGCTTTCTTT
TRBV7-9,TRBJ2-2,NA,few,CASSLVLTNTGELFF,TGTGCCAGCAGCTTAGTACTAACGAACACCGGGGAGCTGTTTTTT
TRBV5-5,TRBJ2-3,NA,few,CASRLQGGTDTQYF,TGTGCCAGCAGATTACAGGGAGGCACAGATACGCAGTATTTT
TRBV12-3/TRBV12-4,TRBJ2-2,NA,few,CASSTAGAIILTGELFF,TGTGCCAGCAGTACGGCGGGGGCCATAATCCTCACCGGGGAGCTGTTTTTT
TRBV7-2,TRBJ2-3,TRBD2,NA,CASSRGGGSDTQYF,TGTGCCAGCAGCCGCGGGGGGGGCTCAGATACGCAGTATTTT
TRBV5-4,TRBJ1-5,NA,NA,CASSLQGRGNQPQHF,TGTGCCAGCAGCTTGCAGGGCCGGGGGAATCAGCCCCAGCATTTT
TRBV25-1,TRBJ2-6,TRBD1,NA,CASSEGTGASGANVLTF,TGTGCCAGCAGTGAGGGGACAGGAGCCTCTGGGGCCAACGTCCTGACTTTC
TRBV29-1,TRBJ2-5,TRBD1,NA,CSARTGDEETQYF,TGCAGCGCCAGGACAGGGGATGAGGAGACCCAGTACTTC
TRBV11-3,TRBJ2-7,TRBD2,NA,CASSLLAGESYEQYF,TGTGCCAGCAGCCTCCTAGCGGGAGAGTCCTACGAGCAGTACTTC
TRBV4-3,TRBJ1-4,TRBD1,few,CASSPDRGATNEKLFF,TGCGCCAGCAGTCCGGACAGGGGGGCAACTAATGAAAAACTGTTTTTT
TRBV6-2/TRBV6-3,TRBJ1-1,NA,few,CASSYPRGAEAFF,TGTGCCAGCAGTTATCCTCGCGGTGCTGAAGCTTTCTTT
TRBV6-1,TRBJ1-1,NA,few,CASSEWQMNTEAFF,TGTGCCAGCAGTGAGTGGCAGATGAACACTGAAGCTTTCTTT
TRBV4-3,TRBJ2-7,NA,many,CASSVWGGAGSYEQYF,TGCGCCAGCAGCGTATGGGGCGGGGCCGGCTCCTACGAGCAGTACTTC
TRBV25-1,TRBJ2-1,TRBD2,many,CASSGAAGGNNEQFF,TGTGCCAGCAGTGGTGCAGCGGGGGGCAACAATGAGCAGTTCTTC
TRBV11-2,TRBJ2-2,NA,few,CASSLDLAEPAENTGELFF,TGTGCCAGCAGCTTAGATCTGGCCGAACCAGCTGAGAACACCGGGGAGCTGTTTTTT
TRBV2,TRBJ1-5,NA,NA,CASSGGGVPSNQPQHF,TGTGCCAGCAGTGGGGGAGGAGTACCGAGCAATCAGCCCCAGCATTTT
TRBV4-1,TRBJ2-7,NA,NA,CASSQDLIGATYEQYF,TGCGCCAGCAGCCAAGATTTGATAGGGGCAACCTACGAGCAGTACTTC
TRBV6-1,TRBJ2-5,NA,NA,CASSEDGLLETQYF,TGTGCCAGCAGTGAGGACGGACTTTTAGAGACCCAGTACTTC
TRBV6-6,TRBJ1-1,NA,NA,CASATEGGNTEAFF,TGTGCCAGCGCAACAGAGGGGGGAAACACTGAAGCTTTCTTT
TRBV5-1,TRBJ1-2,NA,NA,CASSPTGKGYTF,TGCGCCAGCAGCCCGACGGGAAAGGGCTACACCTTC
TRBV11-2,TRBJ2-7,TRBD1,few,CASSFGTGGGYEQYF,TGTGCCAGCAGCTTTGGGACAGGGGGCGGTTACGAGCAGTACTTC
TRBV30,TRBJ2-1,NA,few,CAWSITDPWDEQFF,TGTGCCTGGAGTATAACGGACCCCTGGGACGAGCAGTTCTTC
TRBV15,TRBJ2-7,TRBD2,NA,CATSSSASGSKEQYF,TGTGCCACCAGCAGTAGTGCTAGCGGGAGTAAGGAGCAGTACTTC
TRBV7-9,TRBJ2-7,TRBD2,NA,CASSLSSGTHEQYF,TGTGCCAGCAGCTTAAGTAGCGGGACCCACGAGCAGTACTTC
TRBV6-5,TRBJ2-5,TRBD1,once,CASTRQGSIQETQYF,TGTGCCAGCACCCGACAGGGGTCGATTCAAGAGACCCAGTACTTC